The 16 T cell receptor beta chains below were found in one sample sequenced in a study of OX40 agonist ivuxolimab in advanced cancers. Measured with immunoSEQ multiplex PCR; TCRdb has only the in-frame clones, and not every one. In the table there are some 55,000 clones, about 80% of which are singletons. This specimen consisted of CD4+ or CD8+ T cells sorted from blood, obtained in a trial of the OX40 agonist ivuxolimab. The receptors originated from an adult with an advanced solid tumor such as melanoma, head and neck, liver or kidney cancer.

The V and J genes are TRBV11-2 and TRBJ2-7, with 8 bases fitting TRBD2. Germline values: CDR1 SGHAT, CDR2 FQNNGV. The CDR3 sequence is 16 residues long. The ends lost 2 bases at V and 7 bases at J; junction bases unmatched: 13. The CDR3 DNA reads as TGTGCCAGCAGCTTACTTTCCGGGACTAGTCGGCTGGAGCAGTACTTC. The encoded protein is CASSLLSGTSRLEQYF.

The V and J genes are TRBV9 and TRBJ2-5, with unresolved D. Germline V gene sequence: CDR1 SGDLS, CDR2 YYNGEE. The V end was cut by 0 bases, the J end by 1 base, with 10 bases between. The CDR3 length is 15 residues. CDR3 nucleotides: TGTGCCAGCAGCGTAGTCGGTACAGTCCAAGAGACCCAGTACTTC. Amino acids: CASSVVGTVQETQYF.

There are a few counts of this clone. The V gene is TRBV5-1, the J gene TRBJ2-3, with 11 bases aligning to TRBD1. The V gene's germline CDR1 is SGHRS and CDR2 YFSETQ. The CDR3 is made up of 17 amino acids. With V trimmed by 0 bases and J by 4 bases, 7 bases remained unmatched. The DNA for the CDR3 is TGCGCCAGCAGCTTGGCGGTTGGGACAGGGGGTTCAGATACGCAGTATTTT. This codes for CASSLAVGTGGSDTQYF.

CDR3 residues: CASSLGVAYGYTF. The CDR3 bases are TGTGCCAGCAGCTTAGGGGTTGCCTATGGCTACACCTTC. The chain couples TRBV7-2 to TRBJ1-2; unclear D gene. There are 13 residues in the CDR3. Germline CDR1 and CDR2: SGHTA and FQGNSA. Trimming pared 1 base from V and 4 bases from J, leaving 7 bases between.

The chain is built from TRBV6-5 and TRBJ1-2; 10 bases fit TRBD1. The CDR3 runs 14 residues. Germline V CDR1 and CDR2: MNHEY, SVGAGI. After removal of 2 bases from V and 6 bases from J, the junction contained 3 bases not matched to a gene. The CDR3 spells CASSYPGTGDGYTF. The CDR3 DNA is TGTGCCAGCAGTTACCCGGGGACAGGGGATGGCTACACCTTC.

The chain is built from TRBV4-1 and TRBJ1-4; TRBD1 might be the D (6 bases). The CDR3 runs to 18 residues. V lost 1 base and J lost 7, with 22 bases in between. Germline assignment: CDR1 MGHRA and CDR2 YSYEKL. CDR3 sequence (DNA): TGCGCCAGCAGCCAAGGCTGGGCCCGTACCAAAGGGGGTGAAAAACTGTTTTTT. Translating it yields CASSQGWARTKGGEKLFF.

The chain combines TRBV10-2 with TRBJ2-2; D unclear. The CDR3 contains 14 residues. The V end lost 8 bases, the J end lost 0 bases, and 10 bases lay between the germline ends. From germline, CDR1 is WSHSY and CDR2 SAAADI. The CDR3 DNA reads as TGCGCCAGCCGGCTCCCCCCGAACACCGGGGAGCTGTTTTTT. This encodes CASRLPPNTGELFF.

The chain has TRBV7-3 and TRBJ2-3; possibly TRBD1 for D (5 bases). The CDR3 has 15 amino acids. Germline V gene sequence: CDR1 SGHTA, CDR2 FQGTGA. V was clipped by 3 bases and J by 1 base, with 11 bases between them. The chain's CDR3 is CASSFQGYGTDTQYF. CDR3 coding DNA: TGTGCCAGCAGCTTTCAGGGATACGGCACAGATACGCAGTATTTT.

The chain combines TRBV11-3 with TRBJ2-3, with TRBD2 matching over 10 bases. The CDR3 extends over 16 amino acids. Unmatched junction bases numbered 11, after V lost 5 bases and J lost 6 bases. In germline, CDR1 is SGHNT, CDR2 YENEEA. CDR3 bases: TGTGCCAGCAGCGATAGCGGGAGGCCGGGGGGCGATACGCAGTATTTT. Amino acid sequence: CASSDSGRPGGDTQYF.

The V and J genes are TRBV19 and TRBJ2-5, with 10 bases aligning to TRBD2. The ends lost 3 bases at V and 5 bases at J; junction bases unmatched: 3. The CDR3 sequence is 14 residues long. Per germline, CDR1 LNHDA and CDR2 SQIVND (reference sequence). The CDR3 DNA reads as TGTGCCAGTAGTATTACGGGACTAGCGGAGACCCAGTACTTC. Protein sequence: CASSITGLAETQYF.

The V call is TRBV5-6, the J call TRBJ1-6; D not certain. This CDR3 contains 15 residues. V was cut by 0 bases and J by 9 bases, with 13 bases left in between. Germline assignment: CDR1 SGHDT and CDR2 YYEEEE. The CDR3 loop reads CASSLGRLGSSPLHF. In nucleotides, the CDR3 is TGTGCCAGCAGCTTGGGAAGACTTGGGAGTTCACCCCTCCACTTT. The variable domain in full, completed from reference TRBV5-6 and TRBJ1-6, reads DAGVTQSPTHLIKTRGQQVTLRCSPKSGHDTVSWYQQALGQGPQFIFQYYEEEERQRGNFPDRFSGHQFPNYSSELNVNALLLGDSALYLCASSLGRLGSSPLHFGNGTRLTVT.

This clone appeared a few times. The V call is TRBV19, the J call TRBJ2-7; the D gene is possibly TRBD2 (6 bases). Germline CDR1 reads LNHDA; CDR2 reads SQIVND (reference sequence). V was clipped by 4 bases and J by 5 bases, with 21 bases between them. The CDR3 runs to 16 residues. CDR3 in amino acids: CASSKPGGPFMNEQYF. CDR3 nucleotides: TGTGCCAGTAGTAAACCCGGAGGGCCCTTCATGAACGAGCAGTACTTC. The full variable domain, its missing parts supplied by reference TRBV19 and TRBJ2-7, is DGGITQSPKYLFRKEGQNVTLSCEQNLNHDAMYWYRQDPGQGLRLIYYSQIVNDFQKGDIAEGYSVSREKKESFPLTVTSAQKNPTAFYLCASSKPGGPFMNEQYFGPGTRLTVT.

The chain joins TRBV28 to TRBJ1-1; D uncertain. CDR3 length: 11 amino acids. Trimming pared 7 bases from V and 1 base from J, leaving 4 bases between. Germline V lookup: CDR1 MDHEN, CDR2 SYDVKM. The CDR3: CASTGNTEAFF. The DNA for the CDR3 is TGTGCCAGCACAGGGAACACTGAAGCTTTCTTT.

This clone was counted a few times. The chain couples TRBV11-2 to TRBJ1-4, with D possibly TRBD1 on 5 matching bases. Germline lookup yields CDR1 SGHAT and CDR2 FQNNGV. This CDR3 has 18 residues. V was trimmed by 5 bases and J by 2 bases, leaving 21 bases between them. The CDR3 DNA reads TGTGCCAGCAGCCGACTGTCCGCAGGGCGTAAGACTAATGAAAAACTGTTTTTT. Encoded protein: CASSRLSAGRKTNEKLFF. Variable domain in full (rest from reference TRBV11-2 and TRBJ1-4): EAGVAQSPRYKIIEKRQSVAFWCNPISGHATLYWYQQILGQGPKLLIQFQNNGVVDDSQLPKDRFSAERLKGVDSTLKIQPAKLEDSAVYLCASSRLSAGRKTNEKLFFGSGTQLSVL.

The chain uses TRBV20-1 and TRBJ1-3; no reliable D call. This CDR3 has 11 amino acids. V gave up 3 bases and J gave up 4 bases, with 4 bases separating them. Germline CDR1 DFQATT, CDR2 SNEGSKA (reference sequence). For the CDR3, the DNA is TGCAGTGCTAGCGCCGGAAACACCATATATTTT. Translation: CSASAGNTIYF.

The chain employs TRBV7-2 and TRBJ1-2; no reliable D call. This CDR3 contains 14 residues. V lost 3 bases and J 1 base, leaving 9 bases between the germline ends. Germline CDR1 reads SGHTA; CDR2 reads FQGNSA. Written as DNA, the CDR3 is TGTGCCAGCAGCTTTAACTGGGGTAACTATGGCTACACCTTC. Amino acid sequence: CASSFNWGNYGYTF.